This T cell receptor beta chain was observed in a study of CD4 T cells in relation to SARS-CoV-2 and coronaviruses. In the study overall: TCR beta CDR3s were sequenced after roughly 10-day antigen culture of PBMCs.

In this sample, this clone turned up once. Its specificity is not known. Profiling relied on immunoSEQ multiplex PCR, and the TCRdb table lists in-frame clones only, not all of them. The sample contains roughly 18,000 clones, approximately 82% of which appear only once. V lost 2 bases, J lost 0 bases, and 17 bases lay in between. This CDR3 is 18 amino acids long. Germline V CDR1 and CDR2: SEHNR, FQNEAQ (reference sequence). Unexposed donor CD4+ T cells date from about 2010-2018, before the COVID-19 pandemic. Isolation of CD4+ T cells took place after approximately eleven days in culture. Study-wide results and limits: In roughly 65% of donors, memory CD4+ clonotypes crossrecognized SARS-CoV-2 and at least one common cold coronavirus spike. This crossreactivity analysis covered spike protein alone, no other viral proteins.

This TCR came from a human donor in good health. The chain has TRBV7-9 and TRBJ1-5; no clear D gene. The sequenced material came from CD4+ T cells from PBMCs, cultured in vitro. CDR3 residues: CASSLLTSTDNSNQPQHF. In DNA form, the CDR3 reads TGTGCCAGCAGCTTACTAACCTCGACTGACAATAGCAATCAGCCCCAGCATTTT.